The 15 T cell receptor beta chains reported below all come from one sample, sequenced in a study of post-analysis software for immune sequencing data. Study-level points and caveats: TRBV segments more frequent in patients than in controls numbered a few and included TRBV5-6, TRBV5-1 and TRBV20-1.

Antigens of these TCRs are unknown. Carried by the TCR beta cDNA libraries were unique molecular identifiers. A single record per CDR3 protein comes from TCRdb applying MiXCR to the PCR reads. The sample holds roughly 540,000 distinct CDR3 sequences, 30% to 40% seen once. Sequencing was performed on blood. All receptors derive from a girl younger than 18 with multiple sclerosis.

In nucleotides, the CDR3 is TGTGCCAGCAGTTTATCGAGGAGTTCAGGGGTCGCTGGCTACACCTTC. It yields the protein CASSLSRSSGVAGYTF. The chain is built from TRBV27 and TRBJ1-2, with D maybe TRBD1 (6 bases). This CDR3 is 16 amino acids long. The V and J ends lost 0 bases and 7 bases respectively, with 18 bases between them. Germline V gene sequence: CDR1 MNHEY, CDR2 SMNVEV (reference sequence).

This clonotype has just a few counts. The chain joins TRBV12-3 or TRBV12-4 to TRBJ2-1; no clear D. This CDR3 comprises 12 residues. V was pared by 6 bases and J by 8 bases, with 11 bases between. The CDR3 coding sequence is TGTGCCAGCAGCTGGACCCCGGATGAGCAGTTCTTC. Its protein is CASSWTPDEQFF.

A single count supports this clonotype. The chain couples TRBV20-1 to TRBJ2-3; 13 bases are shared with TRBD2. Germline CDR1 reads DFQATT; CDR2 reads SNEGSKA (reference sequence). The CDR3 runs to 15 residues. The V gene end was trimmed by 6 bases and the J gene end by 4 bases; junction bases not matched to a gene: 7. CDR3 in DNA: TGCAGTGCCACTAGCGGGGGGGAAGTAGCAGATACGCAGTATTTT. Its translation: CSATSGGEVADTQYF.

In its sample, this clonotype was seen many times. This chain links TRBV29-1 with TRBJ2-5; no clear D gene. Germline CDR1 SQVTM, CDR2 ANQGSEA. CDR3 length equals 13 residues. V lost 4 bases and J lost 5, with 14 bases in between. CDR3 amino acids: CSVAEYSHETQYF. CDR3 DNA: TGCAGCGTTGCGGAATACAGTCATGAGACCCAGTACTTC.

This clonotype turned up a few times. CDR3 nucleotide sequence: TGTGCCAGCAGCTTAGGGGTAACCGGGACGGCTTCCTACGAGCAGTACTTC. Protein sequence: CASSLGVTGTASYEQYF. The gene calls are TRBV7-8 and TRBJ2-7, with D perhaps matching TRBD1 or TRBD2 (5 bases each). This CDR3 contains 17 residues. Trimming cost V 1 base and J 1 base, with 17 bases left between them. Germline V gene lookup returns CDR1 SGHVS and CDR2 FQNEAQ. Based on the CDR3 plus reference TRBV7-8 and TRBJ2-7, the full variable domain is GAGVSQSPRYKVAKRGQDVALRCDPISGHVSLFWYQQALGQGPEFLTYFQNEAQLDKSGLPSDRFFAERPEGSVSTLKIQRTQQEDSAVYLCASSLGVTGTASYEQYFGPGTRLTVT.

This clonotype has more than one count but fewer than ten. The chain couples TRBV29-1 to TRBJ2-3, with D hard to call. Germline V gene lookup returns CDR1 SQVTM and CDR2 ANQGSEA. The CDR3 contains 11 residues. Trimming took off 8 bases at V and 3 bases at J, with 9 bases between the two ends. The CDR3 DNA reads TGCAGCTTCCGGCTGACAGATACGCAGTATTTT. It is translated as CSFRLTDTQYF.

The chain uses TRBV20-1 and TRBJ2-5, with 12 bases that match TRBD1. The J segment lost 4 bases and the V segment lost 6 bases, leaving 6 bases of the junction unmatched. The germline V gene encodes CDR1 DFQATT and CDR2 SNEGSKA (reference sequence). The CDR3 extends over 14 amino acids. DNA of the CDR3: TGCAGTGCAACCGGGACAGGGGGCGGAGAGACCCAGTACTTC. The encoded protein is CSATGTGGGETQYF.

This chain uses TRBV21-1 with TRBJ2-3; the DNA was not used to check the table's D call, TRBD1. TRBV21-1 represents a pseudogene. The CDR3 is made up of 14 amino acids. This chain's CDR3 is CANTGTVLADTQYF. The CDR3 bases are TGTGCCAACACAGGGACAGTCCTGGCAGATACGCAGTATTTT.

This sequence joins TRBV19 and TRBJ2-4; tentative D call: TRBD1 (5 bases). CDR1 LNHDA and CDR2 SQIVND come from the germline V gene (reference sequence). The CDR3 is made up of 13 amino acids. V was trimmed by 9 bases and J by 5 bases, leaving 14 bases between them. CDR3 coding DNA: TGTGCCAGCGCAGCCGACAGAGAAAACATTCAGTACTTC. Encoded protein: CASAADRENIQYF. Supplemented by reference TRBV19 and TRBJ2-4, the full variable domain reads DGGITQSPKYLFRKEGQNVTLSCEQNLNHDAMYWYRQDPGQGLRLIYYSQIVNDFQKGDIAEGYSVSREKKESFPLTVTSAQKNPTAFYLCASAADRENIQYFGAGTRLSVL.

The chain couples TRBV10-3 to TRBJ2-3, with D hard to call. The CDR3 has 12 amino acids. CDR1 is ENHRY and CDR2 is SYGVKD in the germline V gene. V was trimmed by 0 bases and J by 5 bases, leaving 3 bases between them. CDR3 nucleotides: TGTGCCATCAGTGAGTCGGAAGATACGCAGTATTTT. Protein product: CAISESEDTQYF.

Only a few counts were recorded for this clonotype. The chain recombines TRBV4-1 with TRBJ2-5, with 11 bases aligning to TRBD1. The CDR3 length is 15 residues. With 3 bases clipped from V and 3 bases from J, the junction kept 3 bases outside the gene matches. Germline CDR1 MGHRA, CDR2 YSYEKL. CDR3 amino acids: CASSQEGQGEETQYF. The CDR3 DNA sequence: TGCGCCAGCAGCCAGGAGGGACAGGGGGAAGAGACCCAGTACTTC.

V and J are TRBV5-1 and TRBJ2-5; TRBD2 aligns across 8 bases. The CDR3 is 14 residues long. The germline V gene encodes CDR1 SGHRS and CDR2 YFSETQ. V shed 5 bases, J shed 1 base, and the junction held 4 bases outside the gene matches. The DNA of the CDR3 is TGCGCCAGCAGGGGTAGCGGGGCCCAAGAGACCCAGTACTTC. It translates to CASRGSGAQETQYF.

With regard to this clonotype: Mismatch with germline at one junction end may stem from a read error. DNA for the CDR3: TGCGCCAGCGGCTTGATTCCAGGGGTGATGGAGACCCAGTACTTC. Translated: CASGLIPGVMETQYF. The chain joins TRBV5-1 to TRBJ2-5; a weak D match, TRBD1 (6 bases). The CDR3 has 15 residues. In germline, CDR1 is SGHRS, CDR2 YFSETQ.

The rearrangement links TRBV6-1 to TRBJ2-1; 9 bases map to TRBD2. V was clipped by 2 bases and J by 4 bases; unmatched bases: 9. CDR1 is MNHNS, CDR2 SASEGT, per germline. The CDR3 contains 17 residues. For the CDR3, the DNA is TGTGCCAGCAGTGAATTAAGGGCGGGGGGGAATTACAATGAGCAGTTCTTC. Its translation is CASSELRAGGNYNEQFF.

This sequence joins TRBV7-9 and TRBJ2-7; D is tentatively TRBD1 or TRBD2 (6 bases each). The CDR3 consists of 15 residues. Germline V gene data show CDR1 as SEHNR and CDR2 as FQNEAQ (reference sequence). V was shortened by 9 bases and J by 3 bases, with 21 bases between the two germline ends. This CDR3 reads CASVEQRGPDYEQYF. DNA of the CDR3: TGTGCCAGTGTTGAACAACGGGGGCCTGACTACGAGCAGTACTTC.